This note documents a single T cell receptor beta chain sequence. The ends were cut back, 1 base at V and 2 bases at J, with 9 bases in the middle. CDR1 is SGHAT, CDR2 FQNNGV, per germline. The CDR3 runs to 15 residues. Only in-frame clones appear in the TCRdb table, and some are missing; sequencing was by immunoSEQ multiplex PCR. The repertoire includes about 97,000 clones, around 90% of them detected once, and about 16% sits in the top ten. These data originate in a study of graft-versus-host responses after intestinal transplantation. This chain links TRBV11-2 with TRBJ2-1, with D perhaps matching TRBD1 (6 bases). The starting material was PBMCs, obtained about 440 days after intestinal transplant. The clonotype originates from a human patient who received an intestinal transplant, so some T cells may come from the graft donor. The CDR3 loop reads CASSLGGLTYNEQFF. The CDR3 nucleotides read TGTGCCAGCAGCTTAGGGGGGCTCACCTACAATGAGCAGTTCTTC.